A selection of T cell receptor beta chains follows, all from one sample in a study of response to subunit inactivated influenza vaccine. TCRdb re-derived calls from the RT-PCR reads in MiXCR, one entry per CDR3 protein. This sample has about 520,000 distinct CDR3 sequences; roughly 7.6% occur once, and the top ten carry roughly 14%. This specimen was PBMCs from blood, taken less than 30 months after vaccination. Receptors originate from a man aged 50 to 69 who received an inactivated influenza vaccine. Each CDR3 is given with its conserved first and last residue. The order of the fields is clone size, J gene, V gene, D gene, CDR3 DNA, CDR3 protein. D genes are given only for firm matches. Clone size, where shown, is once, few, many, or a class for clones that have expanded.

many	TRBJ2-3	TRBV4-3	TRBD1	TGCGCCAGCAGCCAGGACAGGGCCACAGATACGCAGTATTTT	CASSQDRATDTQYF
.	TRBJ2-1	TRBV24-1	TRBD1	TGTGCCACCAGCGTACCCGGGACAGGCCGCAATGAGCAGTTCTTC	CATSVPGTGRNEQFF
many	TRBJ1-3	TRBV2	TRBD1	TGTGCCAGCTGGGGCCGACAGGGGGCTGTATTT	CASWGRQGAVF
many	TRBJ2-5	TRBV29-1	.	TGCAGCGTTGTCGATGAAGTCCGGAAAGAGACCCAGTACTTC	CSVVDEVRKETQYF
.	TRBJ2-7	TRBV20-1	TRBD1	TGCAGTGCCGCACAGGGGATCACCTACGAGCAGTACTTC	CSAAQGITYEQYF
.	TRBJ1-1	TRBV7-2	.	TGTGCCAGCAGACTTGGCCCGCCCCGAAGGAACACTGAAGCTTTCTTT	CASRLGPPRRNTEAFF
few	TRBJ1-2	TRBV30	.	TGTGCCTGGAGTGGGGGTTTTTCTAACTATGGCTACACCTTC	CAWSGGFSNYGYTF
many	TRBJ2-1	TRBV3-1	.	TGTGCCAGCGGGACCTCCTACAATGAGCAGTTCTTC	CASGTSYNEQFF
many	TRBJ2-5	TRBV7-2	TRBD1	TGTGCCAGCAGCTTGAACAGGGGGCAGGTGGAGACCCAGTACTTC	CASSLNRGQVETQYF
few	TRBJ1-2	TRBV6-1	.	TGTGCCAGCAGCCCCGTGCCAGCCCTTGGTGGCTACACCTTC	CASSPVPALGGYTF
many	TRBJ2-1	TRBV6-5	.	TGTGCCAGCAGTTACTCCCTAGCTGACAATGAGCAGTTCTTC	CASSYSLADNEQFF
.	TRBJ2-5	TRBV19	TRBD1	TGTGCCAGCGGGACAGGGTTGGAGACCCAGTACTTC	CASGTGLETQYF
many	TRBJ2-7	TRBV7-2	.	TGTGCCAGCAGCTTGGACCAATCGAGGCAGTACTTC	CASSLDQSRQYF
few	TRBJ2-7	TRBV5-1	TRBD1	TGCGCCAGCAGCGTTACCGGGACAGGGGGCCGCGAGCAGTACTTC	CASSVTGTGGREQYF
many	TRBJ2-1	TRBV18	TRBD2	TGTGCCAGCTCACCGACTAGCGGGGTCAACAATGAGCAGTTCTTC	CASSPTSGVNNEQFF
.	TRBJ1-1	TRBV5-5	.	TGTGCCAGCAGCTTGGGTCCGGCCAGGAACACTGAAGCTTTCTTT	CASSLGPARNTEAFF
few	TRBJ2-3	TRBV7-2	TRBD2	TGTGCCAGCAGCCTGAGGATAGCGGGAGCTACAGATACGCAGTATTTT	CASSLRIAGATDTQYF
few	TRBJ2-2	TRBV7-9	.	TGTGCCAGCAGCCCGCCAGGGGCGCAGGCAGCCGGGGAGCTGTTTTTT	CASSPPGAQAAGELFF
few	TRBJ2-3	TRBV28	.	TGTGCCAGCAGTTTCCTTTCAGGGCCAGATACGCAGTATTTT	CASSFLSGPDTQYF
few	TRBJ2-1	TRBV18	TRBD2	TGTGCCAGCCCCCCGGGGGGTGCGGGCAATGAGCAGTTCTTC	CASPPGGAGNEQFF
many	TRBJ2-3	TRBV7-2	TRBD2	TGTGCCAGCAGCTTAGCCGGGGGGTTAGATACGCAGTATTTT	CASSLAGGLDTQYF
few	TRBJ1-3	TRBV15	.	TGTGCCACCAGCAGAGCGGAGGGGTCGTTTGGAAACACCATATATTTT	CATSRAEGSFGNTIYF
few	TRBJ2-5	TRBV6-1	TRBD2	TGTGCCAGCAGCCTAGGTAGAGCGGGAGTTTCCGCCGAGACCCAGTACTTC	CASSLGRAGVSAETQYF
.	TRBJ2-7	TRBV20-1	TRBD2	TGCAGTGCTGGTATAGCGGGAGTTTTTCCCTACGAGCAGTACTTC	CSAGIAGVFPYEQYF
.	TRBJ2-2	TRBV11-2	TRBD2	TGTGCCAGCAGCCCTTATAGGGCGGGAGGGGTAACCGGGGAGCTGTTTTTT	CASSPYRAGGVTGELFF
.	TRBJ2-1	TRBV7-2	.	TGTGCCAGCAGCTTAGCCCTGGGCTCCTACAATGAGCAGTTCTTC	CASSLALGSYNEQFF
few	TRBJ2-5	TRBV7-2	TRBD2	TGTGCCAGCAGCTTAGGTGGGGGGGGGAAAGAGACCCAGTACTTC	CASSLGGGGKETQYF
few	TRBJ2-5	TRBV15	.	TGTGCCACCAGCAGAGATCTGGGCCTTGAGACCCAGTACTTC	CATSRDLGLETQYF
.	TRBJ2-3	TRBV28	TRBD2	TGTGCCAGCAGTTACCACTTGGGGACTAGCAAAAAGAGGACTGATACGCAGTATTTT	CASSYHLGTSKKRTDTQYF
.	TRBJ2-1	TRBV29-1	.	TGCAGCGTTGATGGGGTACCGGGAGTGGATCAGTTCTTC	CSVDGVPGVDQFF
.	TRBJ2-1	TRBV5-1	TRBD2	TGCGCCAGCAGCCCTGCCGGGACTACGTACAATGAGCAGTTCTTC	CASSPAGTTYNEQFF
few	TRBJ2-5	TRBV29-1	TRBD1	TGCAGCGTGAGGACAGGGGGAGGAGAGACCCAGTACTTC	CSVRTGGGETQYF
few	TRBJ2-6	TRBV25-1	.	TGTGCCAGCAGTGAATGGGGGGCCAACGTCCTGACTTTC	CASSEWGANVLTF
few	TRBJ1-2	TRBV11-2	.	TGTGCCAGCACGAACTACAGGGTCGATGGCTACACCTTC	CASTNYRVDGYTF
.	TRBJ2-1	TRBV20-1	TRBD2	TGCAGTGCTCCGGGTAGCGGGAGAGCCTACAATGAGCAGTTCTTC	CSAPGSGRAYNEQFF
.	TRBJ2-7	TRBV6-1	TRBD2	TGTGCCAGCAGCAATAGCGGGGAGAGCTCCTACGAGCAGTACTTC	CASSNSGESSYEQYF
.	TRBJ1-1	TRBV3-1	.	TGTGCCAGCAGCCAAGTGGCAGGGAAGAACACTGAAGCTTTCTTT	CASSQVAGKNTEAFF
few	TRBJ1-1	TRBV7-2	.	TGTGCCAGCAGCTTTTTCAGTGCCGGGGAAGCTTTCTTT	CASSFFSAGEAFF
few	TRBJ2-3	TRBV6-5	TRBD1	TGTGCCAGCAGTTATGGACAGGGGCGCACAGATACGCAGTATTTT	CASSYGQGRTDTQYF
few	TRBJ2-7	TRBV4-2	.	TGTGCCAGCAGCCAAACCTCCAGGGATTCCTACGAGCAGTACTTC	CASSQTSRDSYEQYF
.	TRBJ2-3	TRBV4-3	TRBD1	TGCGCCAGCAGCCAAGGTTCGGGACAGGGCTTCATGACAGATACGCAGTATTTT	CASSQGSGQGFMTDTQYF
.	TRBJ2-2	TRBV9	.	TGTGCCAGCAGCGTACAGGGTGTGGGCACCGGGGAGCTGTTTTTT	CASSVQGVGTGELFF